The sequence of this TCR beta chain was determined in a study of CD8 T cells in ankylosing spondylitis. Germline CDR1 and CDR2: LNHDA and SQIVND (reference sequence). With 5 bases removed from V and 2 bases from J, the gap between germline ends came to 20 bases. This CDR3 has 17 residues. The sample holds many counts of this clonotype. Via MiXCR, TCRdb re-called the 5' RACE reads, giving one row per CDR3 protein. The sample holds around 280,000 distinct CDR3 sequences, 20% seen once. Input material: blood, either unsorted or a sorted T cell fraction (not recorded which). The V gene is TRBV19, the J gene TRBJ2-3; D might be TRBD2 (6 bases). The clonotype comes from a male donor with ankylosing spondylitis or in good health (not recorded which). CDR3 in amino acids: CASSPSGARWDTDTQYF. The CDR3 DNA reads TGTGCCAGTAGTCCATCGGGAGCGCGATGGGACACAGATACGCAGTATTTT.